A selection of T cell receptor beta chains follows, all from one sample in a study of shared clonotypes between healthy human individuals. Assay used: immunoSEQ multiplex PCR; TCRdb lists only in-frame clones, some missing. This sample yields about 980,000 clones, of which 76% are seen a single time; about 1.5% belongs to the top ten. Sequenced material: memory CD4+ T cells sorted from blood. These TCRs come from a man younger than 35 in good health. The CDR3 runs from the conserved cysteine through the conserved F or W. Fields, in order: J gene, V gene, clone size, D gene, CDR3 protein, CDR3 DNA. D genes are given only for firm matches. Some rows have no size entry. The others give once, few or many, or a class for an expanded clone.

J gene: TRBJ2-7
V gene: TRBV11-2
clone size: .
D gene: .
CDR3 protein: CASSLGGGLAEQYF
CDR3 DNA: TGTGCCAGCAGCTTAGGGGGAGGTCTAGCCGAGCAGTACTTC

J gene: TRBJ1-5
V gene: TRBV15
clone size: .
D gene: .
CDR3 protein: CATSRPENQPQHF
CDR3 DNA: TGTGCCACCAGCAGGCCGGAAAATCAGCCCCAGCATTTT

J gene: TRBJ1-5
V gene: TRBV10-3
clone size: .
D gene: .
CDR3 protein: CAISESGGVNQPQHF
CDR3 DNA: TGTGCCATCAGTGAGTCGGGAGGGGTCAATCAGCCCCAGCATTTT

J gene: TRBJ2-1
V gene: TRBV7-8
clone size: .
D gene: TRBD2
CDR3 protein: CASSRLAGMDNEQFF
CDR3 DNA: TGTGCCAGCAGCCGACTAGCGGGGATGGACAATGAGCAGTTCTTC

J gene: TRBJ2-5
V gene: TRBV11-2
clone size: .
D gene: TRBD2
CDR3 protein: CASSLAGVETQYF
CDR3 DNA: TGTGCCAGCAGCTTGGCGGGAGTGGAGACCCAGTACTTC

J gene: TRBJ1-5
V gene: TRBV30
clone size: .
D gene: TRBD1
CDR3 protein: CAWSEKGGSQPQHF
CDR3 DNA: TGTGCCTGGAGTGAGAAAGGGGGCAGTCAGCCCCAGCATTTT

J gene: TRBJ1-2
V gene: TRBV10-3
clone size: few
D gene: .
CDR3 protein: CAISGSTGDYGYTF
CDR3 DNA: TGTGCCATCAGTGGCTCGACGGGGGACTATGGCTACACCTTC

J gene: TRBJ1-6
V gene: TRBV4-1
clone size: .
D gene: .
CDR3 protein: CASSQDRRGGSPLHF
CDR3 DNA: TGCGCCAGCAGCCAAGATAGGCGGGGAGGTTCACCCCTCCACTTT

J gene: TRBJ1-5
V gene: TRBV7-6
clone size: .
D gene: TRBD1
CDR3 protein: CASSLGDSQNQPQHF
CDR3 DNA: TGTGCCAGCAGCTTAGGGGACAGCCAAAATCAGCCCCAGCATTTT

J gene: TRBJ1-1
V gene: TRBV10-1
clone size: .
D gene: .
CDR3 protein: CASSVGTDWGNTEAFF
CDR3 DNA: TGCGCCAGCAGTGTTGGGACTGACTGGGGAAACACTGAAGCTTTCTTT

J gene: TRBJ2-5
V gene: TRBV29-1
clone size: few
D gene: TRBD1
CDR3 protein: CSVGQGAGTQYF
CDR3 DNA: TGCAGCGTTGGGCAGGGGGCTGGGACCCAGTACTTC

J gene: TRBJ1-4
V gene: TRBV6-5
clone size: .
D gene: .
CDR3 protein: CASRRKDEKLFF
CDR3 DNA: TGTGCCAGCAGGCGGAAGGATGAAAAACTGTTTTTT

J gene: TRBJ1-5
V gene: TRBV9
clone size: .
D gene: .
CDR3 protein: CASSVGLNREGRQPQHF
CDR3 DNA: TGTGCCAGCAGCGTAGGATTAAACAGGGAAGGTCGTCAGCCCCAGCATTTT

J gene: TRBJ2-7
V gene: TRBV6-5
clone size: .
D gene: TRBD1
CDR3 protein: CASSYYGTGAYEQYF
CDR3 DNA: TGTGCCAGCAGTTACTACGGGACAGGGGCCTACGAGCAGTACTTC

J gene: TRBJ1-1
V gene: TRBV28
clone size: .
D gene: .
CDR3 protein: CASRGQGGTEAFF
CDR3 DNA: TGTGCCAGCAGGGGTCAGGGAGGCACTGAAGCTTTCTTT

J gene: TRBJ2-7
V gene: TRBV7-2
clone size: .
D gene: TRBD2
CDR3 protein: CASSPTSGGQSSYEQYF
CDR3 DNA: TGTGCCAGCAGCCCGACTAGCGGGGGCCAGAGCTCCTACGAGCAGTACTTC

J gene: TRBJ2-7
V gene: TRBV6-5
clone size: .
D gene: TRBD1
CDR3 protein: CASSYTGTGGIYEQYF
CDR3 DNA: TGTGCCAGCAGTTACACCGGGACAGGGGGGATCTACGAGCAGTACTTC

J gene: TRBJ1-2
V gene: TRBV30
clone size: .
D gene: TRBD1
CDR3 protein: CAWETRGRGLDYGYTF
CDR3 DNA: TGTGCCTGGGAGACTCGGGGCAGGGGGTTGGACTATGGCTACACCTTC

J gene: TRBJ2-3
V gene: TRBV5-4
clone size: .
D gene: .
CDR3 protein: CASSLVETDTQYF
CDR3 DNA: TGTGCCAGCAGCTTGGTGGAAACAGATACGCAGTATTTT

J gene: TRBJ1-4
V gene: TRBV5-1
clone size: .
D gene: .
CDR3 protein: CASSPRGISEKLFF
CDR3 DNA: TGCGCCAGCAGCCCGAGGGGTATTTCGGAAAAACTGTTTTTT

J gene: TRBJ1-2
V gene: TRBV28
clone size: .
D gene: TRBD1
CDR3 protein: CASSFNRGSHGYTF
CDR3 DNA: TGTGCCAGCAGTTTTAACAGGGGGAGCCATGGCTACACCTTC

J gene: TRBJ2-7
V gene: TRBV5-4
clone size: .
D gene: TRBD2
CDR3 protein: CASSPGGGGLPYEQYF
CDR3 DNA: TGTGCCAGCAGCCCCGGGGGGGGAGGGCTCCCATACGAGCAGTACTTC

J gene: TRBJ2-1
V gene: TRBV7-2
clone size: .
D gene: TRBD2
CDR3 protein: CASSSRLAGVGNEQFF
CDR3 DNA: TGTGCCAGCAGCTCTCGACTAGCGGGAGTCGGCAATGAGCAGTTCTTC

J gene: TRBJ1-6
V gene: TRBV5-1
clone size: .
D gene: .
CDR3 protein: CASSFEGAGNSPLHF
CDR3 DNA: TGCGCCAGCAGCTTCGAAGGGGCGGGTAATTCACCCCTCCACTTT

J gene: TRBJ1-5
V gene: TRBV25-1
clone size: .
D gene: .
CDR3 protein: CASRGHNSNQPQHF
CDR3 DNA: TGTGCCAGCAGAGGACATAATAGCAATCAGCCCCAGCATTTT

J gene: TRBJ1-2
V gene: TRBV6-1
clone size: .
D gene: .
CDR3 protein: CASSDSKYGYTF
CDR3 DNA: TGTGCCAGCAGTGACTCAAAGTATGGCTACACCTTC

J gene: TRBJ1-4
V gene: TRBV27
clone size: .
D gene: .
CDR3 protein: CASSLFGGEKLFF
CDR3 DNA: TGTGCCAGCAGTTTGTTTGGGGGGGAAAAACTGTTTTTT

J gene: TRBJ1-5
V gene: TRBV6-5
clone size: many
D gene: .
CDR3 protein: CASSLTLSNQPQHF
CDR3 DNA: TGTGCCAGCAGTTTGACACTTAGCAATCAGCCCCAGCATTTT

J gene: TRBJ1-2
V gene: TRBV6-6
clone size: .
D gene: TRBD1
CDR3 protein: CASSYQYTGASYGYTF
CDR3 DNA: TGTGCCAGCAGTTACCAGTACACAGGGGCCAGCTATGGCTACACCTTC

J gene: TRBJ2-1
V gene: TRBV5-5
clone size: few
D gene: TRBD2
CDR3 protein: CASSVAGGPFEQFF
CDR3 DNA: TGTGCCAGCAGCGTAGCGGGAGGGCCTTTTGAGCAGTTCTTC

J gene: TRBJ1-1
V gene: TRBV10-3
clone size: .
D gene: .
CDR3 protein: CAISSIGLPTEAFF
CDR3 DNA: TGTGCCATCAGTTCAATCGGGCTGCCCACTGAAGCTTTCTTT

J gene: TRBJ2-7
V gene: TRBV5-1
clone size: .
D gene: .
CDR3 protein: CASSLDRGGEQYF
CDR3 DNA: TGCGCCAGCAGCTTGGACAGGGGAGGCGAGCAGTACTTC

J gene: TRBJ1-1
V gene: TRBV2
clone size: few
D gene: .
CDR3 protein: CASTERTPVTEAFF
CDR3 DNA: TGTGCCAGCACCGAACGTACCCCGGTCACTGAAGCTTTCTTT

J gene: TRBJ2-5
V gene: TRBV18
clone size: .
D gene: TRBD2
CDR3 protein: CASSRFRTRSGETQYF
CDR3 DNA: TGTGCCAGCTCCCGATTCCGGACTAGAAGTGGAGAGACCCAGTACTTC

J gene: TRBJ2-5
V gene: TRBV5-1
clone size: once
D gene: .
CDR3 protein: CASSLTGQAPSSQYF
CDR3 DNA: TGCGCCAGCAGCTTGACGGGCCAGGCCCCTAGTTCCCAGTACTTC

J gene: TRBJ2-7
V gene: TRBV5-1
clone size: once
D gene: TRBD1
CDR3 protein: CASSLAGQGYEQYF
CDR3 DNA: TGCGCCAGCAGCTTGGCAGGACAGGGGTACGAGCAGTACTTC

J gene: TRBJ2-7
V gene: TRBV20-1
clone size: .
D gene: .
CDR3 protein: CSARHSYEQYF
CDR3 DNA: TGCAGTGCTAGACACAGCTACGAGCAGTACTTC

J gene: TRBJ1-5
V gene: TRBV5-1
clone size: once
D gene: .
CDR3 protein: CASSLNGGSYQPQHF
CDR3 DNA: TGCGCCAGCAGCTTAAACGGGGGGTCCTATCAGCCCCAGCATTTT

J gene: TRBJ1-3
V gene: TRBV30
clone size: .
D gene: .
CDR3 protein: CAWSLRGGTGNTIYF
CDR3 DNA: TGTGCCTGGAGCCTCAGGGGAGGGACTGGAAACACCATATATTTT

J gene: TRBJ1-6
V gene: TRBV30
clone size: .
D gene: TRBD1
CDR3 protein: CAWREQGAGSPLHF
CDR3 DNA: TGTGCCTGGAGGGAACAGGGGGCTGGTTCACCCCTCCACTTT

J gene: TRBJ1-1
V gene: TRBV19
clone size: .
D gene: .
CDR3 protein: CASSRNGLREAFF
CDR3 DNA: TGTGCCAGTAGTCGAAATGGACTGCGAGAAGCTTTCTTT

J gene: TRBJ2-3
V gene: TRBV7-9
clone size: .
D gene: .
CDR3 protein: CASGLDTGAADTQYF
CDR3 DNA: TGTGCCAGCGGCTTAGACACGGGGGCCGCAGATACGCAGTATTTT

J gene: TRBJ1-2
V gene: TRBV29-1
clone size: .
D gene: .
CDR3 protein: CSANGGYRNYGYTF
CDR3 DNA: TGCAGCGCCAATGGGGGATACAGGAACTATGGCTACACCTTC

J gene: TRBJ1-3
V gene: TRBV5-1
clone size: .
D gene: .
CDR3 protein: CASSFGTSGNTIYF
CDR3 DNA: TGCGCCAGCAGCTTCGGAACCTCTGGAAACACCATATATTTT

J gene: TRBJ1-6
V gene: TRBV7-2
clone size: once
D gene: .
CDR3 protein: CASSLVRGGSPLHF
CDR3 DNA: TGTGCCAGCAGCTTAGTGAGGGGAGGCTCACCCCTCCACTTT

J gene: TRBJ2-5
V gene: TRBV6-1
clone size: .
D gene: .
CDR3 protein: CAGETRGQETQYF
CDR3 DNA: TGTGCCGGAGAGACGAGGGGGCAAGAGACCCAGTACTTC

J gene: TRBJ1-4
V gene: TRBV10-3
clone size: .
D gene: TRBD1
CDR3 protein: CAISEPETGPGEKLFF
CDR3 DNA: TGTGCCATCAGTGAGCCGGAGACAGGGCCGGGTGAAAAACTGTTTTTT

J gene: TRBJ1-1
V gene: TRBV6-6
clone size: .
D gene: .
CDR3 protein: CASSYDGVNTEAFF
CDR3 DNA: TGTGCCAGCAGTTACGACGGGGTTAACACTGAAGCTTTCTTT

J gene: TRBJ1-2
V gene: TRBV28
clone size: .
D gene: .
CDR3 protein: CASSRTYGYTF
CDR3 DNA: TGTGCCAGCAGCCGGACCTATGGCTACACCTTC

J gene: TRBJ1-2
V gene: TRBV4-1
clone size: few
D gene: TRBD1
CDR3 protein: CASSQMTGVNYGYTF
CDR3 DNA: TGCGCCAGCAGCCAAATGACAGGGGTAAACTATGGCTACACCTTC

J gene: TRBJ2-2
V gene: TRBV5-8
clone size: .
D gene: .
CDR3 protein: CASSLSGSNTGELFF
CDR3 DNA: TGTGCCAGCAGCTTGAGCGGCTCCAACACCGGGGAGCTGTTTTTT

J gene: TRBJ1-6
V gene: TRBV6-6
clone size: few
D gene: TRBD1
CDR3 protein: CASRPDRARDNSPLHF
CDR3 DNA: TGTGCCAGCAGACCTGACAGGGCAAGGGATAATTCACCCCTCCACTTT

J gene: TRBJ1-4
V gene: TRBV7-9
clone size: .
D gene: TRBD1
CDR3 protein: CASSFTTWGQGGEKLFF
CDR3 DNA: TGTGCCAGCAGCTTCACCACGTGGGGACAGGGAGGTGAAAAACTGTTTTTT